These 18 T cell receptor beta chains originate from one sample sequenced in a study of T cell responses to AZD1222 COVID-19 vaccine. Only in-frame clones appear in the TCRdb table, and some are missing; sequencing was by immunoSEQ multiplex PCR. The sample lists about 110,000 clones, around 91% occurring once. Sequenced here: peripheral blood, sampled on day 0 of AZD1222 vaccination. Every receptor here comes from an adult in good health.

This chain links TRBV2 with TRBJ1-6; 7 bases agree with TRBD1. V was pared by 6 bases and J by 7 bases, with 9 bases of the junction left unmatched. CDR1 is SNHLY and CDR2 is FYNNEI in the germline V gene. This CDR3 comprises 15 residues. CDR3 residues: CASREQGTQNSPLHF. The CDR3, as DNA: TGTGCCAGCAGGGAACAGGGGACCCAGAATTCACCCCTCCACTTT.

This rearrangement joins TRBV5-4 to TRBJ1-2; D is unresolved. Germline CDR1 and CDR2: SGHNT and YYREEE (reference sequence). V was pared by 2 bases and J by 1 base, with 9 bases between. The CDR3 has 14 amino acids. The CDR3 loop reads CASSFPGINYGYTF. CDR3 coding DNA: TGTGCCAGCAGCTTCCCGGGAATTAACTATGGCTACACCTTC.

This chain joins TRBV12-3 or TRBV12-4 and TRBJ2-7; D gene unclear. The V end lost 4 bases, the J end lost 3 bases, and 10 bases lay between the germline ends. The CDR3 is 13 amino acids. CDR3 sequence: CASSSRVGYEQYF. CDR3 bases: TGTGCCAGCAGTTCAAGGGTGGGCTACGAGCAGTACTTC.

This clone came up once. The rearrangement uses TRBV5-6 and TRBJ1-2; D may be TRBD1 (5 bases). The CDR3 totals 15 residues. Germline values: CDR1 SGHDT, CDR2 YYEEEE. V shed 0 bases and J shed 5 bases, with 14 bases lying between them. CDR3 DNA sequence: TGTGCCAGCAGCTTGGCCGGAGGGACTGGTTATGGCTACACCTTC. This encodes CASSLAGGTGYGYTF.

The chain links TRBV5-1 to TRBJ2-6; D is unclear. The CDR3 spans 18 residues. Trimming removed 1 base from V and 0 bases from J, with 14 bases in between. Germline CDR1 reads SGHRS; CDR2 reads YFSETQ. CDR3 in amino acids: CASSLNPVVTSGANVLTF. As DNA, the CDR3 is TGCGCCAGCAGCTTGAACCCGGTCGTCACCTCTGGGGCCAACGTCCTGACTTTC.

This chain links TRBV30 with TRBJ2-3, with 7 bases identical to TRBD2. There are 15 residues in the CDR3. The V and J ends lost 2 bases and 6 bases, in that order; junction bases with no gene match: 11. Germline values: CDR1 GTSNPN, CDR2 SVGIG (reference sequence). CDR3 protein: CAWSPLGTSVDTQYF. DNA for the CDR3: TGTGCCTGGAGTCCTCTGGGTACTAGCGTGGATACGCAGTATTTT.

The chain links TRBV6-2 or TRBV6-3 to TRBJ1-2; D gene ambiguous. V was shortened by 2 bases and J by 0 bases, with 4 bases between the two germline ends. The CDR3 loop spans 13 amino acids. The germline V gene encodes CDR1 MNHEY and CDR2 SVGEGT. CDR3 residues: CASSYPANYGYTF. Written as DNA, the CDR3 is TGTGCCAGCAGTTACCCGGCTAACTATGGCTACACCTTC.

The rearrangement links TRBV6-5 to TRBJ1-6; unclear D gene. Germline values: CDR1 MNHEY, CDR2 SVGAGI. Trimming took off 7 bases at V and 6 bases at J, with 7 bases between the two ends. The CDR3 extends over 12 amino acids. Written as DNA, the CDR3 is TGTGCCAGCATGCGGACTAATTCACCCCTCCACTTT. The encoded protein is CASMRTNSPLHF.

In DNA form, the CDR3 reads TGTGCCAGCAGCGTAAGCCCGCGCTCGGGGGGAGAGCAGTTCTTC. Protein product: CASSVSPRSGGEQFF. The rearrangement joins TRBV9 to TRBJ2-1, with 7 positions matching TRBD2. Germline CDR1 SGDLS, CDR2 YYNGEE. V was clipped by 1 base and J by 10 bases; unmatched bases: 11. The CDR3 totals 15 residues.

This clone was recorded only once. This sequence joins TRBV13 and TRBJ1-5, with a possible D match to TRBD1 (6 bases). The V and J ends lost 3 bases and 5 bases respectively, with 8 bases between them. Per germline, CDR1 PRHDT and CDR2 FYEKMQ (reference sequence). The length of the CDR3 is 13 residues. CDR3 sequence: CASSFSGDQPQHF. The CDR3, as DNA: TGTGCCAGCAGCTTCTCAGGGGATCAGCCCCAGCATTTT.

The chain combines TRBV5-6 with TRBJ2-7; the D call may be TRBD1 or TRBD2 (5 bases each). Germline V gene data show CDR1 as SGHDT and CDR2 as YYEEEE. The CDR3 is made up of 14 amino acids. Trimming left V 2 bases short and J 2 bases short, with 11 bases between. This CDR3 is CASSFSGGTYEQYF. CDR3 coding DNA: TGTGCCAGCAGCTTTTCTGGGGGTACCTACGAGCAGTACTTC.

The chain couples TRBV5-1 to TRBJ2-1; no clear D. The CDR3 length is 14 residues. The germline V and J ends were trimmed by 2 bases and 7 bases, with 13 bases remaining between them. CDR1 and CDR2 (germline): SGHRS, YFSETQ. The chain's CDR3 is CASSFTGSLNEQFF. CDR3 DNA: TGCGCCAGCAGCTTCACTGGTAGTTTGAATGAGCAGTTCTTC.

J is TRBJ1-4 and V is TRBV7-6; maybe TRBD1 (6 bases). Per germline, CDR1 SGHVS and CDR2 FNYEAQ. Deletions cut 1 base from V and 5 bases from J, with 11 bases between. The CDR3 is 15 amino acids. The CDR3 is CASSLEDGGNEKLFF. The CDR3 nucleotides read TGTGCCAGCAGCTTAGAGGATGGGGGCAATGAAAAACTGTTTTTT.

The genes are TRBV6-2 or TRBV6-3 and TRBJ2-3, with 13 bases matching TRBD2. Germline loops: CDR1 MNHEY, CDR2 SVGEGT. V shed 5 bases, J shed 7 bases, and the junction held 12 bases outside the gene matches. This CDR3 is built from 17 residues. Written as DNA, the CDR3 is TGTGCCAGCAGTGGCCTTACTAGCGGGGGGGCCATAAATACGCAGTATTTT. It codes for CASSGLTSGGAINTQYF.

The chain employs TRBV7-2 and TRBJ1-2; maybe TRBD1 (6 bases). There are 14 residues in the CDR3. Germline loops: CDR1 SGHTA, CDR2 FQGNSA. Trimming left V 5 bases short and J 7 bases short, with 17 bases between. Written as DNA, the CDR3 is TGTGCCAGCAGCACCCGGGGGGCCCCTAGTGGCTACACCTTC. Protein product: CASSTRGAPSGYTF.

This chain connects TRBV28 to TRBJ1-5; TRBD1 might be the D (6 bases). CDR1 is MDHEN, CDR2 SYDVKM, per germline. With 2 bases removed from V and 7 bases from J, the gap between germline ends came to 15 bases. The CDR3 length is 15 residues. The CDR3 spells CASSLGSGAGQPQHF. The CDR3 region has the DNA TGTGCCAGCAGTTTAGGATCAGGGGCAGGCCAGCCCCAGCATTTT.

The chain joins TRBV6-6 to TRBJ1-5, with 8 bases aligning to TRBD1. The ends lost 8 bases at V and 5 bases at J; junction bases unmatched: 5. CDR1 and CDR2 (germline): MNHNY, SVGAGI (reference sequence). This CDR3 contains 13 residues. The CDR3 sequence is CASLRGRDQPQHF. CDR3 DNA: TGTGCCAGCCTCAGGGGGCGCGATCAGCCCCAGCATTTT.

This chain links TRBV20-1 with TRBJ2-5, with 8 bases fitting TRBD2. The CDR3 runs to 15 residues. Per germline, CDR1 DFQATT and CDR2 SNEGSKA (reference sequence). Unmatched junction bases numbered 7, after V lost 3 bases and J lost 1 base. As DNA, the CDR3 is TGCAGTGCTAGTCTTGCGGGGGGCCGCCAAGAGACCCAGTACTTC. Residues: CSASLAGGRQETQYF.